The 24 T cell receptor beta chains given below trace back to one sample, sequenced in a study of cytomegalovirus exposure and HLA in healthy donors. 13 Jbeta primers and 60 Vbeta primers were used for the PCR. Only in-frame clones appear in the TCRdb table, and some are missing; sequencing was by immunoSEQ multiplex PCR. This sample carries 150,000 to 200,000 clones, about 86% of them seen once, and the ten largest clones take 2.1%. The sample comprised PBMCs. The receptors were gathered from a woman under 30 in good health and CMV-seropositive.

CDR3 sequence: CASSSEGLTIQETQYF. In DNA, the CDR3 is TGTGCCAGCAGTTCCGAAGGACTAACCATCCAAGAGACCCAGTACTTC. The chain links TRBV6-6 to TRBJ2-5; D is possibly TRBD2 (6 bases). V gave up 4 bases and J gave up 1 base, with 16 bases separating them. CDR1 is MNHNY and CDR2 is SVGAGI in the germline V gene (reference sequence). CDR3 length equals 16 residues.

CDR3 DNA: TGCGCCAGCAGCCCGTTAATTGACAGGAGGACTGACTATGGCTACACCTTC. As protein: CASSPLIDRRTDYGYTF. The chain couples TRBV5-1 to TRBJ1-2; tentatively, D is TRBD1 (6 bases). The V and J ends lost 4 bases and 3 bases respectively, with 22 bases between them. The CDR3 contains 17 residues. CDR1 and CDR2 (germline): SGHRS, YFSETQ.

The rearrangement joins TRBV6-1 to TRBJ1-4; TRBD1 aligns across 10 bases. V shed 0 bases, J shed 5 bases, and the junction held 3 bases outside the gene matches. The CDR3 is made up of 16 amino acids. Germline-derived CDR1 and CDR2 are MNHNS and SASEGT. The CDR3 reads CASSEARGQGNEKLFF. The DNA for the CDR3 is TGTGCCAGCAGTGAAGCGAGGGGACAGGGGAATGAAAAACTGTTTTTT.

Only one count was recorded for this clone. The CDR3 ends on some other residue instead of the conserved phenylalanine or tryptophan, so this is likely a read error. The gene calls are TRBV25-1 and TRBJ1-2, with 11 bases matching TRBD1. Trimming cost V 4 bases and J 1 base; bases outside gene matches: 11. CDR1 is MGHDK, CDR2 SYGVNS, per germline. This CDR3 has 18 residues. The DNA of the CDR3 is TGTGCCAGCAGTGGGATCCGGGACAGGGGGGATGGTAACTATGGCTACACCCTC. Its translation: CASSGIRDRGDGNYGYTL.

The chain employs TRBV7-6 and TRBJ2-3, with TRBD2 matching over 10 bases. V was pared by 1 base and J by 6 bases, with 7 bases of the junction left unmatched. The CDR3 consists of 16 residues. Germline V lookup: CDR1 SGHVS, CDR2 FNYEAQ. CDR3 in amino acids: CASSLGSGGATDTQYF. In DNA form, the CDR3 reads TGTGCCAGCAGCTTAGGGAGCGGGGGGGCTACCGATACGCAGTATTTT.

The chain couples TRBV19 to TRBJ2-2; D not resolved. The CDR3 contains 12 residues. The germline gives CDR1 LNHDA, CDR2 SQIVND (reference sequence). V shed 6 bases and J shed 4 bases, with 6 bases lying between them. The CDR3 spells CASSHPTGELFF. The CDR3 nucleotides are TGTGCCAGTAGCCATCCCACCGGGGAGCTGTTTTTT.

The J gene is TRBJ1-2, the V gene TRBV7-9; D may be TRBD1 (5 bases). The CDR3 is made up of 12 amino acids. Trimming removed 4 bases at V and 14 bases at J, with 17 bases between. CDR1 SEHNR and CDR2 FQNEAQ come from the germline V gene (reference sequence). The CDR3 spells CASSYAQDAGTF. DNA for the CDR3: TGTGCCAGCAGCTACGCACAGGACGCGGGAACCTTC. The full variable domain, its missing parts supplied by reference TRBV7-9 and TRBJ1-2, is DTGVSQNPRHKITKRGQNVTFRCDPISEHNRLYWYRQTLGQGPEFLTYFQNEAQLEKSRLLSDRFSAERPKGSFSTLEIQRTEQGDSAMYLCASSYAQDAGTFGSGTRLTVV.

V is TRBV5-6 and J is TRBJ1-4; TRBD1 aligns across 10 bases. CDR1 is SGHDT, CDR2 YYEEEE, per germline. There are 16 residues in the CDR3. The V and J ends lost 2 bases and 8 bases, in that order; junction bases with no gene match: 9. CDR3 DNA: TGTGCCAGCAGCTTTAGAGGAGGGACAGGGGAGGAAAAACTGTTTTTT. Its translation: CASSFRGGTGEEKLFF. The whole variable domain, filled in from reference TRBV5-6 and TRBJ1-4, reads DAGVTQSPTHLIKTRGQQVTLRCSPKSGHDTVSWYQQALGQGPQFIFQYYEEEERQRGNFPDRFSGHQFPNYSSELNVNALLLGDSALYLCASSFRGGTGEEKLFFGSGTQLSVL.

This clone was seen once. This chain connects TRBV18 to TRBJ1-6; D possibly corresponds to TRBD1 (5 bases). CDR3 length: 14 amino acids. The V end was cut by 2 bases, the J end by 8 bases, with 10 bases between. Germline CDR1 is KGHSH and CDR2 is LQKENI. DNA for the CDR3: TGTGCCAGCTCACCATCAGGGTTTTATTCACCCCTCCACTTT. This sequence encodes CASSPSGFYSPLHF.

V gene TRBV2 combines with J gene TRBJ2-5; the D gene is possibly TRBD2 (5 bases). The CDR3 contains 12 residues. Trimming pared 5 bases from V and 14 bases from J, leaving 18 bases between. The V gene's germline CDR1 is SNHLY and CDR2 FYNNEI. CDR3 nucleotide sequence: TGTGCCAGCAGTCCGACCGATAGCGTCCTATACTTC. Translation gives CASSPTDSVLYF.

This sequence joins TRBV9 and TRBJ1-3, with 9 bases identical to TRBD1. CDR1 is SGDLS and CDR2 is YYNGEE in the germline V gene. This CDR3 is built from 17 residues. The ends lost 3 bases at V and 3 bases at J; junction bases unmatched: 10. Written as DNA, the CDR3 is TGTGCCAGCAGCGCGATGCCCGGGACAGGGTATGGAAACACCATATATTTT. Amino acid sequence: CASSAMPGTGYGNTIYF.

J is TRBJ1-4 and V is TRBV27; 7 bases are a match to TRBD1. The CDR3 is 16 residues long. The ends lost 6 bases at V and 1 base at J; junction bases unmatched: 8. The V gene's germline CDR1 is MNHEY and CDR2 SMNVEV (reference sequence). CDR3 coding DNA: TGTGCCAGCAGCCTTACAGGGGCCGGAACTAATGAAAAACTGTTTTTT. This sequence encodes CASSLTGAGTNEKLFF.

The V and J genes are TRBV6-5 and TRBJ2-7; 12 bases map to TRBD1. V shed 4 bases and J 6 bases; nucleotides not matched to a gene: 4. CDR1 and CDR2 from the germline V gene are MNHEY and SVGAGI. The CDR3 contains 14 residues. The CDR3 coding sequence is TGTGCCAGCAGTTGGGGGACAGGGGGCACCGAGCAGTACTTC. Protein product: CASSWGTGGTEQYF.

CDR3 bases: TGTGCCAGCAGTCGGACAGACAATGAGCAGTTCTTC. Encoded protein: CASSRTDNEQFF. This chain joins TRBV6-5 and TRBJ2-1, with D possibly matching TRBD1 (6 bases). The CDR3 is made up of 12 amino acids. Germline CDR1 MNHEY, CDR2 SVGAGI. V lost 5 bases to trimming and J lost 5 bases, with 7 bases between them.

The chain uses TRBV5-1 and TRBJ2-3, with D possibly matching TRBD1 (6 bases). This CDR3 spans 15 amino acids. Germline V CDR1 and CDR2: SGHRS, YFSETQ. V lost 0 bases, J lost 0 bases, and 8 bases lay in between. The CDR3: CASSLGGLSTDTQYF. The CDR3 DNA follows: TGCGCCAGCAGCTTGGGGGGGCTCAGCACAGATACGCAGTATTTT.

The chain has TRBV7-9 and TRBJ2-7; D unresolved. CDR1 and CDR2 (germline): SEHNR, FQNEAQ (reference sequence). This CDR3 spans 17 amino acids. V lost 5 bases and J 3 bases, leaving 23 bases between the germline ends. CDR3 protein: CASSPSLVAETFYEQYV. DNA for the CDR3: TGTGCCAGCAGCCCAAGCCTTGTGGCGGAGACCTTCTACGAGCAGTACGTC.

This clone was counted between two and nine times. The V call is TRBV6-4, the J call TRBJ2-3; 7 nucleotides align to TRBD2. Germline V gene lookup returns CDR1 MRHNA and CDR2 SNTAGT. Trimming at V came to 2 bases and at J to 4 bases, leaving 3 bases not matched to a gene. CDR3 length equals 14 residues. The DNA of the CDR3 is TGTGCCAGCAGTGACGGGAGGGATTCAGATACGCAGTATTTT. Translation: CASSDGRDSDTQYF.

The chain has TRBV4-3 and TRBJ2-1, with 11 bases identical to TRBD2. The CDR3 consists of 16 residues. The V and J ends lost 3 bases and 6 bases, in that order; junction bases with no gene match: 7. Germline V gives CDR1 LGHNA, CDR2 YSLEER. CDR3 region: CASSQDLAGGFNEQFF. CDR3 bases: TGCGCCAGCAGCCAGGATCTAGCGGGGGGTTTCAATGAGCAGTTCTTC.

The chain recombines TRBV5-4 with TRBJ2-1, with TRBD2 identical over 9 bases. The CDR3 contains 12 residues. The germline gives CDR1 SGHNT, CDR2 YYREEE (reference sequence). With 5 bases clipped from V and 10 bases from J, the junction kept 4 bases outside the gene matches. The CDR3 is CASSRTSGEQFF. CDR3 nucleotides: TGTGCCAGCAGTCGAACTAGCGGGGAGCAGTTCTTC. Combining the CDR3 with reference TRBV5-4 and TRBJ2-1 gives the whole variable domain ETGVTQSPTHLIKTRGQQVTLRCSSQSGHNTVSWYQQALGQGPQFIFQYYREEENGRGNFPPRFSGLQFPNYSSELNVNALELDDSALYLCASSRTSGEQFFGPGTRLTVL.

This chain connects TRBV9 to TRBJ2-2, with 8 positions matching TRBD2. The V segment lost 7 bases and the J segment 1 base; nucleotides outside the gene matches: 9. The CDR3 is 16 amino acids. Germline loops: CDR1 SGDLS, CDR2 YYNGEE. The CDR3 bases are TGTGCCAGCGGAGGGCGGGGGGCAGGGAACACCGGGGAGCTGTTTTTT. As protein: CASGGRGAGNTGELFF.

The rearrangement links TRBV7-6 to TRBJ2-7, with D possibly TRBD1 on 5 matching bases. Trimming took off 5 bases at V and 4 bases at J, with 12 bases between the two ends. Germline lookup yields CDR1 SGHVS and CDR2 FNYEAQ. This CDR3 comprises 13 residues. Written as DNA, the CDR3 is TGTGCCAGCAGCGTATCTCAGGGTTACGAGCAGTACTTC. Translation: CASSVSQGYEQYF.

As to this clone: Other nucleotide sequences from this sample produce the same CDR3. V and J are TRBV6-4 and TRBJ2-3; 7 nucleotides match TRBD2. Germline CDR1 is MRHNA and CDR2 is SNTAGT. V gave up 0 bases and J gave up 1 base; unmatched junction bases: 4. The CDR3 runs to 16 residues. The CDR3 loop reads CASSDSGGGGTDTQYF. The CDR3 DNA reads TGTGCCAGCAGTGACTCTGGGGGGGGAGGCACAGATACGCAGTATTTT.

V is TRBV29-1 and J is TRBJ2-3, with 9 positions matching TRBD2. The CDR3 spans 14 residues. The V segment lost 3 bases and the J segment 6 bases; nucleotides outside the gene matches: 7. The germline gives CDR1 SQVTM, CDR2 ANQGSEA. Here the CDR3 reads CSVEGPTSGDTQYF. As DNA, the CDR3 is TGCAGCGTTGAGGGTCCTACTAGCGGGGATACGCAGTATTTT.

CDR3 sequence reads: CASSLLAGSDTQYF. In nucleotides, the CDR3 is TGTGCCAGCAGCTTACTCGCAGGGTCAGATACGCAGTATTTT. This chain connects TRBV7-9 to TRBJ2-3; TRBD1 might be the D (5 bases). V dropped 2 bases and J dropped 4 bases, with 10 bases sitting between them. This CDR3 contains 14 residues. Germline V gene sequence: CDR1 SEHNR, CDR2 FQNEAQ (reference sequence).